This T cell receptor beta chain derives from a study of T cells in Graves' hyperthyroidism and ophthalmopathy. This clonotype was counted only a few times. Using RNA transcripts as the source, TCR beta CDR3 regions were amplified. An initial round of RT-PCR targeting the TCR CDR3 relied on the HTBI primer set. TCRdb processed the multiplex PCR reads anew with MiXCR; each CDR3 protein has one entry. Of about 680,000 distinct CDR3 sequences listed, approximately 36% are singletons. Trimming left V 2 bases short and J 4 bases short, with 17 bases between. Germline V gene lookup returns CDR1 MNHEY and CDR2 SVGAGI. CDR3 length: 16 amino acids. Not enrolled were patients with uncontrolled infection, other autoimmune disease, pregnancy or lactation. Orbital computed tomography and thyroid ultrasound, together with serum TRAb and thyroxine and clinical symptoms, were used for diagnoses.

Material: blood. This chain uses TRBV6-5 with TRBJ1-2; D is ambiguous. This receptor was identified in a woman aged 40 to 50 with Graves' hyperthyroidism. For the CDR3, the DNA is TGTGCCAGCAGTTACCGTGGACTCGGCGGATTCTATGGCTACACCTTC. It yields the protein CASSYRGLGGFYGYTF.